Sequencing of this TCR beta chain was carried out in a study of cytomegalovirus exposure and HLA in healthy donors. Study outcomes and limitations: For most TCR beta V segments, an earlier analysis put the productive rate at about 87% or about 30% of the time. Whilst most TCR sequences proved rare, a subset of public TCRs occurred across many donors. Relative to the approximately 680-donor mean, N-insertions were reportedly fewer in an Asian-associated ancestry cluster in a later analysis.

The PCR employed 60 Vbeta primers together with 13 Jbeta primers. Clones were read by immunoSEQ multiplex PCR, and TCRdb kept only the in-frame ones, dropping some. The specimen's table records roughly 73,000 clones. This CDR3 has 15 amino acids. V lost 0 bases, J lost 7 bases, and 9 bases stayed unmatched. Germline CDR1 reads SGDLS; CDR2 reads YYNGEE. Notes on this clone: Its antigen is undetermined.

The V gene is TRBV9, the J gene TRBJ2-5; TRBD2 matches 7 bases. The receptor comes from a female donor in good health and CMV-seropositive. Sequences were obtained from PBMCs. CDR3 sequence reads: CASSVARDYRGTQYF. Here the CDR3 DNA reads TGTGCCAGCAGCGTAGCTAGGGACTACCGGGGGACCCAGTACTTC. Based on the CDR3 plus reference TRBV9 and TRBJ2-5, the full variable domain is DSGVTQTPKHLITATGQRVTLRCSPRSGDLSVYWYQQSLDQGLQFLIQYYNGEERAKGNILERFSAQQFPDLHSELNLSSLELGDSALYFCASSVARDYRGTQYFGPGTRLLVL.